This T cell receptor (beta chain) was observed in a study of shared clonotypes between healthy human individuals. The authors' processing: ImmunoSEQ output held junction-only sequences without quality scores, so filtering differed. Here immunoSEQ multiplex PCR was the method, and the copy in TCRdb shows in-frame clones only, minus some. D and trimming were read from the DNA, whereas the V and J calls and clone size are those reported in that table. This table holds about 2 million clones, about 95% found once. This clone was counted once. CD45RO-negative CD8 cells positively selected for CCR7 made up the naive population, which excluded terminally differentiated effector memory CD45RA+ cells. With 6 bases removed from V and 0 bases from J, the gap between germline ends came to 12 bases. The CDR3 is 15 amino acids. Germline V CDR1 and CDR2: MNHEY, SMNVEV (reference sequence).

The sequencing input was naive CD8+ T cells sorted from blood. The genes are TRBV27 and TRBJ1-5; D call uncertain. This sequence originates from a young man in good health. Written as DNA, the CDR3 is TGTGCCAGCAGCTCCCAGCCAGTTAGCAATCAGCCCCAGCATTTT. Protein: CASSSQPVSNQPQHF.